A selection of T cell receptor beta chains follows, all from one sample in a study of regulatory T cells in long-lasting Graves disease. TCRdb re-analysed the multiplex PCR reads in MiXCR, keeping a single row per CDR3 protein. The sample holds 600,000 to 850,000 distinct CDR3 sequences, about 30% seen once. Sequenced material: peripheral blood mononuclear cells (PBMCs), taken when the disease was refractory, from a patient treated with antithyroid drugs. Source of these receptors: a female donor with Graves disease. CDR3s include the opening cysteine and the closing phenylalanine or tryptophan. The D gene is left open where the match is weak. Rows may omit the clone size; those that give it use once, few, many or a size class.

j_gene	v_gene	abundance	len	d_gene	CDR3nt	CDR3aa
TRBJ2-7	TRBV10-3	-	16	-	TGTGCCATCAGACCAGAAGGGCCAAGGCCTTCCTACGAGCAGTACTTC	CAIRPEGPRPSYEQYF
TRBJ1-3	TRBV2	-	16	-	TGTGCCAGCAGCAGAGACAGGTCCGGCTCTGGAAACACCATATATTTT	CASSRDRSGSGNTIYF
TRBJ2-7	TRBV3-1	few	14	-	TGTGCCAGCAGCCAAGAGGGCTTAAAGGACGAGCAGTACTTC	CASSQEGLKDEQYF
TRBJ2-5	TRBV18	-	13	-	TGTGCCAGCTCACCATGGGAGCGGGAGACCCAGTACTTC	CASSPWERETQYF
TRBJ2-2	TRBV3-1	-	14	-	TGTGCCAGCAGCCAAGCAGGGTCCACCGGGGAGCTGTTTTTT	CASSQAGSTGELFF
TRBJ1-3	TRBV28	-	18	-	TGTGCCAGCAGTACAACAGACCCCTCAGTAATCTCTGGAAACACCATATATTTT	CASSTTDPSVISGNTIYF
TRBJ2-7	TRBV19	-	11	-	TGTGCCAGTAGTGTGACAGATCAGCAGTACTTC	CASSVTDQQYF
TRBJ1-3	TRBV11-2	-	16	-	TGTGCCAGCAGCTTATTTCGCGCCTCCCCCGGAAACACCATATATTTT	CASSLFRASPGNTIYF
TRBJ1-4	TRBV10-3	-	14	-	TGTGCCATCAGCTCACAGGGATCAGATGAAAAACTGTTTTTT	CAISSQGSDEKLFF
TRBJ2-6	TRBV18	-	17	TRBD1	TGTGCCAGCTCACCGGCGACAGGGGGCGGTGGGGCCAACGTCCTGACTTTC	CASSPATGGGGANVLTF
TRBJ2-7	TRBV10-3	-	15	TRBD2	TGTGCCATCAGCCAGTCTAGCGGGAGTTTCTACGAGCAGTACTTC	CAISQSSGSFYEQYF
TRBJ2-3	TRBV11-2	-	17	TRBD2	TGTGCCAGCAGCTCAGCGCCGGGACTAGCTGGCACAGATACGCAGTATTTT	CASSSAPGLAGTDTQYF
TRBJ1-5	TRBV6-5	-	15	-	TGTGCCAGCAGTTACTCGGCTTATAGCAATCAGCCCCAGCATTTT	CASSYSAYSNQPQHF
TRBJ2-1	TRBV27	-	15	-	TGTGCCACTTCCCCCGGGACTTTTGGTTCCAATGAGCAGTTCTTC	CATSPGTFGSNEQFF
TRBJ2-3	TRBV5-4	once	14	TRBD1	TGTGCCAGCAGCCAAAGACAGGGAATAGATACGCAGTATTTT	CASSQRQGIDTQYF
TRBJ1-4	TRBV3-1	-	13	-	TGTGCCAGCAGCCAAGTTCAGGGGCAGAAACTGTTTTTT	CASSQVQGQKLFF
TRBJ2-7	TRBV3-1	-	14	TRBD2	TGTGCCAGCAGCGGGACTAGCGGATTCTACGAGCAGTACTTC	CASSGTSGFYEQYF
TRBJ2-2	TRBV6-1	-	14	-	TGTGCCAGCAGTATGACGGGTGGCACCGGGGAGCTGTTTTTT	CASSMTGGTGELFF